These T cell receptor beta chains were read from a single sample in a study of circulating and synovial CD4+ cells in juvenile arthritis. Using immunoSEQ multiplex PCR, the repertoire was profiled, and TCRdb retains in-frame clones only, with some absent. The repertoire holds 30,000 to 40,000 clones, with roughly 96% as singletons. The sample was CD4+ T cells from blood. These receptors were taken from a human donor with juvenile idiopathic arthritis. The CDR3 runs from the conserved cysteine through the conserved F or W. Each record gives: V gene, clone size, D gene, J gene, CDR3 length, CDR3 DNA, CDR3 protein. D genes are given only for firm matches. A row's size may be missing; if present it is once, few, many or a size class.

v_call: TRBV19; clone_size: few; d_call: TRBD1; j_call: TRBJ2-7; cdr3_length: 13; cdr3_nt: TGTGCCAGTAGATTGCAGGGGGCGTACGAGCAGTACTTC; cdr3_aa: CASRLQGAYEQYF
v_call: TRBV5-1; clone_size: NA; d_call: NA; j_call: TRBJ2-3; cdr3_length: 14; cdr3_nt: TGCGCCAGCAGCTTAACAGGGTCCACAGATACGCAGTATTTT; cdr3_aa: CASSLTGSTDTQYF
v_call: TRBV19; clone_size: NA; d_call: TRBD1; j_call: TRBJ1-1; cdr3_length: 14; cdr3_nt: TGTGCCAGTAGTATAAGGGGGCCGAACACTGAAGCTTTCTTT; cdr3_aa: CASSIRGPNTEAFF
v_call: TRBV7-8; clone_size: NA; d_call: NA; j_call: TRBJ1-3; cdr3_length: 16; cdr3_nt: TGTGCCAGCAGCCGTCGGGCGGGGAGCTCTGGAAACACCATATATTTT; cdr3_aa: CASSRRAGSSGNTIYF
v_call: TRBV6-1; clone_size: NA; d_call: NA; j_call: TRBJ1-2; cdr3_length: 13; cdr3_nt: TGTGCCAGCGGCGGGACCCGGGCTTATGGCTACACCTTC; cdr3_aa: CASGGTRAYGYTF
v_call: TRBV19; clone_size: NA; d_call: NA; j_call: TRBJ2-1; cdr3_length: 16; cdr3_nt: TGTGCCAGTAGTATTGAAGTTGGGAGCAGGATCGATGAGCAGTTCTTC; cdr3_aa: CASSIEVGSRIDEQFF
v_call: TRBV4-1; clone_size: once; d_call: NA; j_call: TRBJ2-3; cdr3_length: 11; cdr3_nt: TGCGCCAGCAGCCGGCCGGGTACGCAGTATTTT; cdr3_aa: CASSRPGTQYF
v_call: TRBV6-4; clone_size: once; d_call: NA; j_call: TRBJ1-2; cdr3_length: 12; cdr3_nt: TGTGCCAGCAGTGACGGGTGGAGTGGCTACACCTTC; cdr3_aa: CASSDGWSGYTF
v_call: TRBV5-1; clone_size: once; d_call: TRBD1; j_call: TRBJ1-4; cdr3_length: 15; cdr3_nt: TGCGCCAGCAGCAGACTCGGGGACAGGGACGAAAAACTGTTTTTT; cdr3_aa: CASSRLGDRDEKLFF
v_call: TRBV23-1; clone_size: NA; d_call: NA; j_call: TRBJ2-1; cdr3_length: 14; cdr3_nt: TGCGCCAGCAGTCACAGTTTGAATGACAATGAGCAGTTCTTC; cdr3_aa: CASSHSLNDNEQFF
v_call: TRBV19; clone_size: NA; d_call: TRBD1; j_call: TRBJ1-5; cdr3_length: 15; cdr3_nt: TGTGCCAGTAGTACTAGGACAGGGTATGATCAGCCCCAGCATTTT; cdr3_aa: CASSTRTGYDQPQHF
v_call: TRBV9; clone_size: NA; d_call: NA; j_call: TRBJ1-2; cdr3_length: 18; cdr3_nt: TGTGCCAGCAGCGTACCTGAAACAGGGTCGAATTGGAACTATGGCTACACCTTC; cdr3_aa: CASSVPETGSNWNYGYTF
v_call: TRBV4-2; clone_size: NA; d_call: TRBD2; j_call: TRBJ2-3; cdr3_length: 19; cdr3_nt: TGTGCCAGCAGCCAAGAGGGGCTAGCGGGGGGGATGAGGGGGGATACGCAGTATTTT; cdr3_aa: CASSQEGLAGGMRGDTQYF
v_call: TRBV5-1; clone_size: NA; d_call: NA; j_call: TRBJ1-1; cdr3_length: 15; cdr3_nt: TGCGCCAGCAGAACCGGGACAACTATTAACACTGAAGCTTTCTTT; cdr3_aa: CASRTGTTINTEAFF
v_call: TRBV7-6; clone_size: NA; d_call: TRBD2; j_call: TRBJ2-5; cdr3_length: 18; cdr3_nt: TGTGCCAGCAGCTTATTGACGACTAGCGGGGGGGCCAGGGAGACCCAGTACTTC; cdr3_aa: CASSLLTTSGGARETQYF
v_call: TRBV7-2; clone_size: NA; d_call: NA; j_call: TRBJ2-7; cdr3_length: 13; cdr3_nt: TGTGCCAGCAGCTCCGACAGTTTCTACGAGCAGTACTTC; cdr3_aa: CASSSDSFYEQYF
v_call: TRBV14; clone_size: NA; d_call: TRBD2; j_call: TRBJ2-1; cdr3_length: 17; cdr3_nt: TGTGCCAGCAGCCAAGATCCGCGCGCTAGCGGCTACAATGAGCAGTTCTTC; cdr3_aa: CASSQDPRASGYNEQFF
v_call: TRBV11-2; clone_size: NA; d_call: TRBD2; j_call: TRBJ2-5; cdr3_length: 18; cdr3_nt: TGTGCCGGCAGTAGTAGCGGGGGGGCTATATCCTTGCGAGAGACCCAGTACTTC; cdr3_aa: CAGSSSGGAISLRETQYF
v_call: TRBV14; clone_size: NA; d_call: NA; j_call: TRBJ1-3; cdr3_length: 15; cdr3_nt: TGTGCCAGCAGCCGACCAGGTGCCTCTGGAAACACCATATATTTT; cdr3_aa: CASSRPGASGNTIYF
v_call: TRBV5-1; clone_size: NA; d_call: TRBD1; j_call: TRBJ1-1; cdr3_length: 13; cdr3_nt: TGCGCCAGCAGCCGAGGACAGGGCACTGAAGCTTTCTTT; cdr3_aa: CASSRGQGTEAFF
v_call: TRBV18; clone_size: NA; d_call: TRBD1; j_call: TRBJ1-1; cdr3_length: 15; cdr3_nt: TGTGCCAGCTCATCCCGGACAGGACCTAACACTGAAGCTTTCTTT; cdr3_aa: CASSSRTGPNTEAFF
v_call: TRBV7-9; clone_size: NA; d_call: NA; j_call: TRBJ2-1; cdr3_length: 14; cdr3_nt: TGTGCCAGCAGCTTAGAACAAGCGTACAATGAGCAGTTCTTC; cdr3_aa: CASSLEQAYNEQFF
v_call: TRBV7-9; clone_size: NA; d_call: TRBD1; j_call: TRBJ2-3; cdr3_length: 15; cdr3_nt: TGTGCCAGCAGCGGGACAGGGGTAGTCACAGATACGCAGTATTTT; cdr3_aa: CASSGTGVVTDTQYF
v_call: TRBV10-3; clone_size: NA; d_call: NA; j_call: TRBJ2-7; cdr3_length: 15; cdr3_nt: TGTGCCATCAGTGGTCTGACAGGAGCCTCCTACGAGCAGTACTTC; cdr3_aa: CAISGLTGASYEQYF
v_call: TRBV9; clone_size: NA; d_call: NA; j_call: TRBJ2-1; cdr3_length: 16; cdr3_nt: TGTGCCAGCAGCGTGGAGCCCTCCAGCTCCTACAATGAGCAGTTCTTC; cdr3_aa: CASSVEPSSSYNEQFF
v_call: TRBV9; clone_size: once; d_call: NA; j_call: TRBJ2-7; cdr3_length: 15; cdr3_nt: TGTGCCAGCAGCGCAGCCTACTACACCCCCTACGAGCAGTACTTC; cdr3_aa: CASSAAYYTPYEQYF
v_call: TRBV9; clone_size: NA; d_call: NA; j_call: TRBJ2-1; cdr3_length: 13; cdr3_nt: TGTGCCAGCAGCGTGGGAGCGAACAATGAGCAGTTCTTC; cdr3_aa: CASSVGANNEQFF
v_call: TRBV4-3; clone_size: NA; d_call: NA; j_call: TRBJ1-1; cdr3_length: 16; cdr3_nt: TGCGCCAGCAGCCAAGATGGTGGCGGAAAGAACACTGAAGCTTTCTTT; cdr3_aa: CASSQDGGGKNTEAFF
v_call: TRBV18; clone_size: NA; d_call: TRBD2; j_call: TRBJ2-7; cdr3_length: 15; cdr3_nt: TGTGCCAGCTCACCGCTAGCGGGAGCTCCCTACGGGCAGTACTTC; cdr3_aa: CASSPLAGAPYGQYF
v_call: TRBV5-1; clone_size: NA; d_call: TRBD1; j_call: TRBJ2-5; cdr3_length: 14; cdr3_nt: TGCGCCAGCAGCTTAGGGACAGGCAGAGAGACCCAGTACTTC; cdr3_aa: CASSLGTGRETQYF
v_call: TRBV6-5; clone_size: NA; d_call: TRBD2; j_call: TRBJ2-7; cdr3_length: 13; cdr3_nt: TGTGCCAGCAGAACTAGCGGGAGCGACGAGCAGTACTTC; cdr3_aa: CASRTSGSDEQYF
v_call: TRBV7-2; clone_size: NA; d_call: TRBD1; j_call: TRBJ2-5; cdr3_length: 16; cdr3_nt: TGTGCCAGCAGCTTAGTGGGACAGGGGGCATGGGAGACCCAGTACTTC; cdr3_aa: CASSLVGQGAWETQYF
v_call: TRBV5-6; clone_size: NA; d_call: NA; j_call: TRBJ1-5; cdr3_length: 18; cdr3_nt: TGTGCCAGCAGCTTGGGACAGCCTGGACCTTATAGCAATCAGCCCCAGCATTTT; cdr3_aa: CASSLGQPGPYSNQPQHF
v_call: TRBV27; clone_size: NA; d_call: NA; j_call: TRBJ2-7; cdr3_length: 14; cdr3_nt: TGTGCCAGCAGCGGGACACTATACTCCTACGAGCAGTACTTC; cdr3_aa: CASSGTLYSYEQYF
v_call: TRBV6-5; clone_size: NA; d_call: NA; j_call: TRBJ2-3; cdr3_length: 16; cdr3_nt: TGTGCCAGCAGTTCAGGGGGGAACAGGGCGACAGATACGCAGTATTTT; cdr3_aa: CASSSGGNRATDTQYF
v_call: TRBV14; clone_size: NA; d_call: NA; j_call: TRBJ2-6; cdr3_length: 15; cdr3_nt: TGTGCCAGCAGGCTAACCCTCTCTGGGGCCAACGTCCTGACTTTC; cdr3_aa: CASRLTLSGANVLTF
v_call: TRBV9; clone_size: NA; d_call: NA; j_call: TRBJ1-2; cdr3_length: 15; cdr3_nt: TGTGCCAGCAGCGCACAGGGAACAGAGAACTATGGCTACACCTTC; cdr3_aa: CASSAQGTENYGYTF
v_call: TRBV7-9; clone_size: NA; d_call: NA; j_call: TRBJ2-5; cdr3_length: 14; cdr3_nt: TGTGCCAGCAGCTTAACCCAGGGACTTGAGACCCAGTACTTC; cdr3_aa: CASSLTQGLETQYF
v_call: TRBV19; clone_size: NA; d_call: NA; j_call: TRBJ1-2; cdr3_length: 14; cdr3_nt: TGTGCCAGTAGTATGTCGCAGGCTAACTATGGCTACACCTTC; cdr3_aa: CASSMSQANYGYTF
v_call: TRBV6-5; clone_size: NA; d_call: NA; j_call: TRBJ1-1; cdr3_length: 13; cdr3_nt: TGTGCCAGCAGTTACGAGAGGTGGTCTGAAGCTTTCTTT; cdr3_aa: CASSYERWSEAFF
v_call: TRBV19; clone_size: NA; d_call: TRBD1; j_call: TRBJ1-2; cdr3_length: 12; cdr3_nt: TGTGCCAGTGGGACAGTTAACTATGGCTACACCTTC; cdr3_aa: CASGTVNYGYTF
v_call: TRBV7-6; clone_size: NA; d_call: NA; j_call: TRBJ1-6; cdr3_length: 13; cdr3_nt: TGTGCCAGCAGCTTAGAGTGGCAATCACCCCTCCACTTT; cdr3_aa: CASSLEWQSPLHF
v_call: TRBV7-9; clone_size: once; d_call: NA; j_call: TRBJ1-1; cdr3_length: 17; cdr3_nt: TGTGCCAGCAGCTCCCTTTTTAAACCCCAGGGGAACACTGAAGCTTTCTTT; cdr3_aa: CASSSLFKPQGNTEAFF
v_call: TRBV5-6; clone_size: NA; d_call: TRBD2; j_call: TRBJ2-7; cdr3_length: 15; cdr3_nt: TGTGCCAGCAGCCCGGGGGGACTAGCGGGAGACGAGCAGTACTTC; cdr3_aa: CASSPGGLAGDEQYF
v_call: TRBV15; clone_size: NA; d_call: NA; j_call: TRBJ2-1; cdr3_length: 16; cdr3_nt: TGTGCCACCAGCAGGGATGGGGGGTGGTCCTACAATGAGCAGTTCTTC; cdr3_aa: CATSRDGGWSYNEQFF
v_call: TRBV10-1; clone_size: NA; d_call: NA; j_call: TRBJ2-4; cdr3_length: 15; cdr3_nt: TGCGCCAGCAGTGAGTCAGGAGGGCCCAAAAACATTCAGTACTTC; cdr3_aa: CASSESGGPKNIQYF
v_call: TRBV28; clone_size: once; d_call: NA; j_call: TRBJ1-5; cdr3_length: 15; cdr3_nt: TGTGCCAGCAGTTCTGCGGGAAGGGGCAATCAGCCCCAGCATTTT; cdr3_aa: CASSSAGRGNQPQHF
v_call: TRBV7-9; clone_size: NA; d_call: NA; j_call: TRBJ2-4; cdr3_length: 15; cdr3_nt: TGTGCCAGCAGCTTATGGATTTCGGAGGACGGCATTCAGTACTTC; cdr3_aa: CASSLWISEDGIQYF
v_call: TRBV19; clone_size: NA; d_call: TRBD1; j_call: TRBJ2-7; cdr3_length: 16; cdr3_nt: TGTGCCAGTAGCGAGAAAGGGGGCTTAACCCTCTACGAGCAGTACTTC; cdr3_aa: CASSEKGGLTLYEQYF
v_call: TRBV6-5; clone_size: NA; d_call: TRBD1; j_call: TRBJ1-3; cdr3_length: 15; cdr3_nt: TGTGCCAGCAGACCGGACAGGGTCCCTGGAAACACCATATATTTT; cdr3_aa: CASRPDRVPGNTIYF
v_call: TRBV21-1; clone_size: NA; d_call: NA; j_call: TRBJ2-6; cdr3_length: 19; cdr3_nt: TGTGCCAGCAGCTTAAAGGAGGGGGCGCCTCCGTTTCTGGCCAACGTCCTGACTTTC; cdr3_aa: CASSLKEGAPPFLANVLTF
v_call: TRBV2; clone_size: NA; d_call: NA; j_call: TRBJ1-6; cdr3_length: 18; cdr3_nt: TGTGCCAGCAGTGAAGCGCTTACAGGCAGCTCCTATAATTCACCCCTCCACTTT; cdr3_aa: CASSEALTGSSYNSPLHF
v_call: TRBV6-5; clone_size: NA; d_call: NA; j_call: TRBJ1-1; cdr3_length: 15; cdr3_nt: TGTGCCAGCAGTTACTCGTTTGAGGCAAACACTGAAGCTTTCTTT; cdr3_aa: CASSYSFEANTEAFF
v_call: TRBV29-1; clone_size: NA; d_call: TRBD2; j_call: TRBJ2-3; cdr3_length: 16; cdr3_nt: TGCAGCGTTGAAGATCGACTAGCGGTAAGCGGGGATACGCAGTATTTT; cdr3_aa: CSVEDRLAVSGDTQYF
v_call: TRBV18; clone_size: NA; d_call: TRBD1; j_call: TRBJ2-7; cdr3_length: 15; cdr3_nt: TGTGCCAGCGCCATCGGGACAGAACCTTCCTACGAGCAGTACTTC; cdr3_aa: CASAIGTEPSYEQYF
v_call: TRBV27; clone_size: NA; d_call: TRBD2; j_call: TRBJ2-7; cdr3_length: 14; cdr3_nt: TGTGCCAGCAGTTTAGAGGGGACTAGGCACGAGCAGTACTTC; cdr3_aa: CASSLEGTRHEQYF
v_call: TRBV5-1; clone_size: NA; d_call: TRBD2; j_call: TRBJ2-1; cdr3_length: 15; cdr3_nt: TGCGCCAGCAGCTTGGATGACGGGAGGGCCGGCGAGCAGTTCTTC; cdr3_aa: CASSLDDGRAGEQFF
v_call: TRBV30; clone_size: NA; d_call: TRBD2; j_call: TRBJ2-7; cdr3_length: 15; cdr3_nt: TGTGCCTGGAGTCGCCCCGGACTAGTCTCCTACGAGCAGTACTTC; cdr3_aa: CAWSRPGLVSYEQYF
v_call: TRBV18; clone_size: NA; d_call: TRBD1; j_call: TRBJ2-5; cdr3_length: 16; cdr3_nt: TGTGCCAGCTCACCCCTCAGCCCGGGACAGGGACCTACCCAGTACTTC; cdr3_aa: CASSPLSPGQGPTQYF